This TCR beta chain comes out of a study of cytomegalovirus exposure and HLA in healthy donors. This CDR3 has 14 residues. V trimming: 10 bases; J trimming: 9 bases; junction bases outside the gene matches: 13. Germline V gene sequence: CDR1 SNHLY, CDR2 FYNNEI. Primers: 60 Vbeta forward and 13 Jbeta reverse. The assay was immunoSEQ multiplex PCR, and TCRdb's table has in-frame clones only and misses some. The sample contains some 250,000 clones, around 80% of which appear only once. This chain uses TRBV2 with TRBJ2-2, with 8 bases aligning to TRBD1. Sequencing input: PBMCs. The sequence derives from a woman aged 40 to 49 in good health and CMV-seropositive. CDR3 sequence (DNA): TGTGCCACCACCCAGGCAGGGGGCTATCGGGAGCTGTTTTTT. Amino acids: CATTQAGGYRELFF.